The clone carrying this T cell receptor beta chain has only one observation. No antigen is known for it. The data were obtained in a study of T cells in localized non-small cell lung cancer. V trimming: 2 bases; J trimming: 9 bases; junction bases outside the gene matches: 10. CDR1 and CDR2 (germline): SEHNR, FQNEAQ (reference sequence). This CDR3 has 15 residues. Study-level results: A median approximately 60 of the top 100 tumor clones appeared in adjacent lung.

TCRdb's table, derived via immunoSEQ multiplex PCR, lists solely in-frame clones and lacks some. The sample lists approximately 81,000 clones; about 88% were seen once. The chain couples TRBV7-9 to TRBJ2-1; the match to TRBD2 covers 7 bases. The sample in question was peripheral blood, obtained before any cancer treatment. The origin of this receptor is a woman aged 35 to 69 with stage I squamous cell lung carcinoma. This chain's CDR3 is CASSLPMTSHGEQFF. For the CDR3, the DNA is TGTGCCAGCAGCTTACCTATGACTAGCCACGGTGAGCAGTTCTTC.